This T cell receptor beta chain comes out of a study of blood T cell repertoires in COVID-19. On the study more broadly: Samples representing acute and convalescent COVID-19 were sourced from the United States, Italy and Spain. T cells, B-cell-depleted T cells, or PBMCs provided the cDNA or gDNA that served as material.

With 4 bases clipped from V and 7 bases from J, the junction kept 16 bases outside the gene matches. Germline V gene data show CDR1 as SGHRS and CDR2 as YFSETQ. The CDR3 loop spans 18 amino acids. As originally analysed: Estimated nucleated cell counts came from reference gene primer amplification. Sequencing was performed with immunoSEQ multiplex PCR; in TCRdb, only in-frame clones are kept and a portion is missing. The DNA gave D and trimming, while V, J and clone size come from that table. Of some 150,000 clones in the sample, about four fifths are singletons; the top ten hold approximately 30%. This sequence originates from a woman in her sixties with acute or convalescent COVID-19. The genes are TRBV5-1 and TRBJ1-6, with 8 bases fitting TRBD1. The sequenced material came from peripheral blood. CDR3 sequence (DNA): TGCGCCAGCAGCCGATTACCACCGGGACAGGATTTGAATTCACCCCTCCACTTT. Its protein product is CASSRLPPGQDLNSPLHF.